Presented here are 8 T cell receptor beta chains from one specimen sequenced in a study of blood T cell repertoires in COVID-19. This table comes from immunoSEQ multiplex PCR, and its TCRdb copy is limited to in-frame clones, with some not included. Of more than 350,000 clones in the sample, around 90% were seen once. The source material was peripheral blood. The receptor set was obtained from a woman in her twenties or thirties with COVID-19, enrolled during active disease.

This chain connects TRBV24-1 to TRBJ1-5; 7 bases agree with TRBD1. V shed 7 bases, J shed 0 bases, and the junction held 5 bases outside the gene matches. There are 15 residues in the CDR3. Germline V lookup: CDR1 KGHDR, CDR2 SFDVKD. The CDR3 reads CATRPGTDSNQPQHF. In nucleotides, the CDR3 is TGTGCCACCAGACCCGGGACAGATAGCAATCAGCCCCAGCATTTT.

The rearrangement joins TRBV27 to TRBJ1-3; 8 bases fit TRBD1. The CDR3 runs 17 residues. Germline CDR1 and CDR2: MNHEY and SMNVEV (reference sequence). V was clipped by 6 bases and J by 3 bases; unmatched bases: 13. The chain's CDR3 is CASSRTPGGEVGNTIYF. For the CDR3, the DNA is TGTGCCAGCAGCCGAACCCCAGGGGGCGAGGTTGGAAACACCATATATTTT.

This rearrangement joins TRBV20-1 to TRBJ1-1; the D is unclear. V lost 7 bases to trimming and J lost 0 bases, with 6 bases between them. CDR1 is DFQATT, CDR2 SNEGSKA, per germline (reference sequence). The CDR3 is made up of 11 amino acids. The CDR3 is CSGLMNTEAFF. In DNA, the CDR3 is TGCAGTGGACTAATGAACACTGAAGCTTTCTTT.

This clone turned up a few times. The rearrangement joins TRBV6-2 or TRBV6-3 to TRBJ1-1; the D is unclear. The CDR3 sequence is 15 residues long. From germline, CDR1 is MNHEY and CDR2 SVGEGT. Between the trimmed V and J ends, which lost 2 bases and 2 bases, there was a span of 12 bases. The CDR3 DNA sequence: TGTGCCAGCAGTTACCGAATGACGGGAAACACTGAAGCTTTCTTT. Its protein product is CASSYRMTGNTEAFF.

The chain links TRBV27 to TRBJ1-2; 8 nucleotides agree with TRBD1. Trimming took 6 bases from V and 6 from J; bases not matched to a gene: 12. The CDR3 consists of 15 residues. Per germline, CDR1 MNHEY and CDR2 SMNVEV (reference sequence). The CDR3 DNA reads TGTGCCAGCAGCGGGTTCCCTGGACAGGGAGATGGCTACACCTTC. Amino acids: CASSGFPGQGDGYTF.

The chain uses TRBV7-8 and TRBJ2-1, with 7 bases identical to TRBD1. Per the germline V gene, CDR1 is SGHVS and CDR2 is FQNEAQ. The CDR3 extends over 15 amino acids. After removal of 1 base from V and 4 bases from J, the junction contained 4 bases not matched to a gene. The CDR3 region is CASSLVGGRYNEQFF. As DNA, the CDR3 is TGTGCCAGCAGCTTAGTAGGGGGCCGATACAATGAGCAGTTCTTC.

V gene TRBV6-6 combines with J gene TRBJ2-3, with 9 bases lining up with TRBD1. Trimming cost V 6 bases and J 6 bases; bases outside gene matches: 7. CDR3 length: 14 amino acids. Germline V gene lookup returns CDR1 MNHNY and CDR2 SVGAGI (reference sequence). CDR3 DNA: TGTGCCAGCAGCCCCGGGACAGGGCTGGATACGCAGTATTTT. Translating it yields CASSPGTGLDTQYF.

The CDR3 DNA sequence: TGTGCCAGCAGCTTACGGGACTCTGGAAACACCATATATTTT. Translating it yields CASSLRDSGNTIYF. The chain combines TRBV11-3 with TRBJ1-3; D is undetermined. V lost 2 bases and J 0 bases, leaving 5 bases between the germline ends. The CDR3 totals 14 residues. Per germline, CDR1 SGHNT and CDR2 YENEEA.